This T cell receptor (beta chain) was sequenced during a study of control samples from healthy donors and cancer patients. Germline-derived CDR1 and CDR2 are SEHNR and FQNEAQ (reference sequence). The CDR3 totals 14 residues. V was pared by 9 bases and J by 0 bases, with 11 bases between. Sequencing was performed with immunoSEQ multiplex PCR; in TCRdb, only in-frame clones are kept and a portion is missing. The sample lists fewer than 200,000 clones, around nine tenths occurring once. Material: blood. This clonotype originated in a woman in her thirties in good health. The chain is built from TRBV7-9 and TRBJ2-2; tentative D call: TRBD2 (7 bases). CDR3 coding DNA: TGTGCCAGTACGGGGGGCCCGAACACCGGGGAGCTGTTTTTT. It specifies CASTGGPNTGELFF.